What follows are 12 T cell receptor beta chains derived from one specimen sequenced in a study of T cell repertoires in cytomegalovirus infection. TCRdb re-called the reads through MiXCR, storing one row per CDR3 protein. There are about 360,000 distinct CDR3 sequences in the sample; over 15% occur only once, and 8.5% to 10% lies in the top ten. Sequencing was done on a sample of PBMCs. Source of these receptors: a human donor in good health (CMV status not recorded). Some clones in this sample may be carry-over from other donors' samples.

This clonotype was recorded a few times. This sequence joins TRBV27 and TRBJ2-7, with D perhaps matching TRBD1 or TRBD2 (6 bases each). V was clipped by 5 bases and J by 7 bases, with 18 bases between them. Germline lookup yields CDR1 MNHEY and CDR2 SMNVEV (reference sequence). CDR3 size: 14 residues. The CDR3 protein is CASSTGTGGGEQYF. CDR3 coding DNA: TGTGCCAGCAGTACCGGGACTGGAGGGGGGGAGCAGTACTTC.

There are a few counts of this clonotype. The rearrangement joins TRBV28 to TRBJ1-3, with D possibly TRBD1 on 5 matching bases. V was shortened by 4 bases and J by 4 bases, with 14 bases between the two germline ends. The CDR3 runs to 15 residues. In germline, CDR1 is MDHEN, CDR2 SYDVKM. The CDR3 loop reads CASSSPEGTGNTIYF. CDR3 nucleotide sequence: TGTGCCAGCAGTTCTCCCGAGGGGACCGGAAACACCATATATTTT.

This clonotype has at least ten counts. The V call is TRBV7-2, the J call TRBJ2-7; D could derive from TRBD1 or TRBD2 (6 bases each). The germline CDR1 and CDR2 sequences are SGHTA and FQGNSA. CDR3 length equals 16 residues. V was trimmed by 5 bases and J by 3 bases, leaving 20 bases between them. The DNA of the CDR3 is TGTGCCAGCAGCGAGAATTGGGGGGCTGGGGTCTACGAGCAGTACTTC. It translates to CASSENWGAGVYEQYF. Combining the CDR3 with reference TRBV7-2 and TRBJ2-7 gives the whole variable domain GAGVSQSPSNKVTEKGKDVELRCDPISGHTALYWYRQSLGQGLEFLIYFQGNSAPDKSGLPSDRFSAERTGGSVSTLTIQRTQQEDSAVYLCASSENWGAGVYEQYFGPGTRLTVT.

The chain joins TRBV19 to TRBJ2-7, with D perhaps TRBD2 (5 bases). Germline V gene sequence: CDR1 LNHDA, CDR2 SQIVND (reference sequence). The CDR3 covers 14 residues. With 7 bases removed from V and 1 base from J, the gap between germline ends came to 14 bases. The CDR3 reads CASKLGIGSYEQYF. In DNA, the CDR3 is TGTGCCAGTAAACTAGGGATCGGATCCTACGAGCAGTACTTC. The variable domain in full, with the rest retrieved from reference TRBV19 and TRBJ2-7, is DGGITQSPKYLFRKEGQNVTLSCEQNLNHDAMYWYRQDPGQGLRLIYYSQIVNDFQKGDIAEGYSVSREKKESFPLTVTSAQKNPTAFYLCASKLGIGSYEQYFGPGTRLTVT.

This clonotype was seen repeatedly, ten times or more. The CDR3 loop reads CASSPFGLEQYF. The CDR3 DNA follows: TGTGCCAGCAGCCCGTTTGGGCTCGAGCAGTACTTC. The V gene is TRBV7-2, the J gene TRBJ2-7; D is unclear. Deletions cut 5 bases from V and 6 bases from J, with 11 bases between. Germline CDR1 is SGHTA and CDR2 is FQGNSA. The CDR3 sequence is 12 residues long.

This clonotype was observed a few times. The chain employs TRBV7-9 and TRBJ2-1; a weak D match, TRBD1 (5 bases). The V gene's germline CDR1 is SEHNR and CDR2 FQNEAQ (reference sequence). The CDR3 contains 16 residues. Trimming cost V 5 bases and J 5 bases, with 19 bases left between them. The CDR3 DNA sequence: TGTGCCAGCAGCCCCCGACGAGTAGGGGTTGACAATGAGCAGTTCTTC. Protein product: CASSPRRVGVDNEQFF.

Turning to this clonotype: A much bigger clone sits one base away, suggesting this may be a read error. V is TRBV7-2 and J is TRBJ1-6; possible D gene TRBD1, 5 bases. V was clipped by 5 bases and J by 9 bases, with 14 bases between them. Germline CDR1 reads SGHTA; CDR2 reads FQGNSA. CDR3 length equals 14 residues. This CDR3 is CASSPGRGSSPLHF. The CDR3 coding sequence is TGTGCCAGCAGCCCGGGACGGGGTAGTTCACCCCTCCACTTT.

A few counts support this clonotype. The chain has TRBV9 and TRBJ1-1; 10 bases are shared with TRBD1. CDR1 is SGDLS and CDR2 is YYNGEE in the germline V gene. V trimming: 0 bases; J trimming: 0 bases; junction bases outside the gene matches: 8. The length of the CDR3 is 18 residues. The CDR3, as DNA: TGTGCCAGCAGCGTAGCGGTGTCGACAGGGGGCCTGAACACTGAAGCTTTCTTT. This codes for CASSVAVSTGGLNTEAFF.

This chain links TRBV10-3 with TRBJ1-1, with D perhaps TRBD1 (5 bases). The CDR3 spans 14 residues. Germline lookup yields CDR1 ENHRY and CDR2 SYGVKD. V lost 6 bases and J lost 0, with 11 bases in between. CDR3 sequence: CAIRRTDMNTEAFF. CDR3 sequence (DNA): TGTGCCATCAGGAGGACGGACATGAACACTGAAGCTTTCTTT.

This clonotype was seen a handful of times. The chain carries TRBV6-2 or TRBV6-3 and TRBJ2-1; D possibly matches TRBD1 or TRBD2 (5 bases each). The CDR3 sequence is 13 residues long. Germline-derived CDR1 and CDR2 are MNHEY and SVGEGT. The CDR3 here is CTVEGSPYNEQFF. The CDR3 nucleotides read TGTACAGTCGAGGGGAGCCCCTACAATGAGCAGTTCTTC.

This clonotype was seen only a few times. The CDR3 spells CASSERTSAVNEQFF. Written as DNA, the CDR3 is TGTGCCAGCTCAGAACGGACTAGCGCCGTCAATGAGCAGTTCTTC. The V gene is TRBV18, the J gene TRBJ2-1; 9 positions match TRBD2. V was pared by 5 bases and J by 6 bases, with 8 bases of the junction left unmatched. CDR1 and CDR2 (germline): KGHSH, LQKENI. The CDR3 is 15 amino acids.

This chain uses TRBV9 with TRBJ1-1, with a tentative D call TRBD1 (5 bases). This CDR3 contains 15 residues. In germline, CDR1 is SGDLS, CDR2 YYNGEE. V lost 0 bases, J lost 4 bases, and 13 bases lay in between. CDR3 region: CASSVVRGKGTEAFF. Here the CDR3 DNA reads TGTGCCAGCAGCGTAGTTAGGGGTAAGGGCACTGAAGCTTTCTTT. Looking up the rest from reference TRBV9 and TRBJ1-1 gives the full variable domain: DSGVTQTPKHLITATGQRVTLRCSPRSGDLSVYWYQQSLDQGLQFLIQYYNGEERAKGNILERFSAQQFPDLHSELNLSSLELGDSALYFCASSVVRGKGTEAFFGQGTRLTVV.